These 4 T cell receptor beta chains came from one sample sequenced in a study of long-term antiretroviral therapy in people with HIV. The assay used was immunoSEQ (version v3.0), run at survey level. Clones were read by immunoSEQ multiplex PCR, and TCRdb kept only the in-frame ones, dropping some. Of tens of thousands of clones listed, around four fifths are singletons. The sample was unsorted PBMCs, taken 1.6 years after starting antiretroviral therapy. Every receptor here comes from a man aged 35-49 years with HIV.

The chain uses TRBV7-2 and TRBJ1-5; no clear D gene. Germline-derived CDR1 and CDR2 are SGHTA and FQGNSA. The CDR3 spans 15 residues. V lost 5 bases, J lost 0 bases, and 11 bases lay in between. CDR3 sequence (DNA): TGTGCCAGCAGCCCCCAGCAGAATAGCAATCAGCCCCAGCATTTT. It encodes CASSPQQNSNQPQHF.

The chain employs TRBV19 and TRBJ1-2, with D maybe TRBD1 (5 bases). V was cut by 3 bases and J by 6 bases, with 8 bases left in between. This CDR3 contains 12 residues. Per germline, CDR1 LNHDA and CDR2 SQIVND (reference sequence). In DNA, the CDR3 is TGTGCCAGTAGTATCCCCAGGGATGGCTACACCTTC. Its translation: CASSIPRDGYTF.

This chain connects TRBV18 to TRBJ1-2; D unresolved. The CDR3 loop spans 16 amino acids. CDR1 is KGHSH and CDR2 is LQKENI in the germline V gene. Trimming took off 6 bases at V and 2 bases at J, with 19 bases between the two ends. CDR3 sequence: CASSPTVATLNYGYTF. CDR3 bases: TGTGCCAGCTCTCCTACAGTGGCCACCTTAAACTATGGCTACACCTTC.

This chain's CDR3 is CASSIGGSSYEQYF. In DNA form, the CDR3 reads TGTGCCAGCAGCATAGGGGGGAGCTCCTACGAGCAGTACTTC. This chain links TRBV7-8 with TRBJ2-7, with D tentatively TRBD1 or TRBD2 (6 bases each). The CDR3 is 14 residues long. The germline gives CDR1 SGHVS, CDR2 FQNEAQ. Deletions cut 5 bases from V and 0 bases from J, with 11 bases between.